The 18 T cell receptor beta chains below were found in one sample sequenced in a study of control samples from healthy donors and cancer patients. The protocol was immunoSEQ multiplex PCR, while the TCRdb copy is restricted to in-frame clones and leaves out a portion. The table has around 190,000 clones, approximately 90% seen once. The specimen was blood. These receptors all stem from a young man in good health.

The CDR3 reads CASSSPTGELFF. The CDR3 DNA sequence: TGCGCCAGCAGCTCCCCTACCGGGGAGCTGTTTTTT. This chain connects TRBV5-1 to TRBJ2-2, with D uncertain. Germline-derived CDR1 and CDR2 are SGHRS and YFSETQ. V lost 3 bases and J 5 bases, leaving 5 bases between the germline ends. The CDR3 totals 12 residues.

The gene calls are TRBV11-2 and TRBJ1-1; D is unclear. The CDR3 runs to 14 residues. CDR1 is SGHAT and CDR2 is FQNNGV in the germline V gene. The ends were cut back, 4 bases at V and 0 bases at J, with 9 bases in the middle. In nucleotides, the CDR3 is TGTGCCAGCAGCTCCTCGACCTTGAACACTGAAGCTTTCTTT. Amino acid sequence: CASSSSTLNTEAFF.

The V and J genes are TRBV6-1 and TRBJ1-5; perhaps TRBD1 as D (5 bases). Germline V lookup: CDR1 MNHNS, CDR2 SASEGT. The CDR3 extends over 17 amino acids. V gave up 4 bases and J gave up 2 bases, with 18 bases separating them. CDR3 sequence: CASSGRGLGVGNQPQHF. The CDR3 bases are TGTGCCAGCAGTGGCCGAGGTCTGGGGGTGGGCAATCAGCCCCAGCATTTT.

V and J are TRBV29-1 and TRBJ1-1; the match to TRBD1 covers 7 bases. Germline CDR1 SQVTM, CDR2 ANQGSEA. The CDR3 length is 12 residues. Trimming cost V 7 bases and J 4 bases; bases outside gene matches: 6. CDR3 in amino acids: CSGKQGITEAFF. Here the CDR3 DNA reads TGCAGCGGAAAACAGGGGATCACTGAAGCTTTCTTT. The full variable domain, rest sourced from reference TRBV29-1 and TRBJ1-1, is SAVISQKPSRDICQRGTSLTIQCQVDSQVTMMFWYRQQPGQSLTLIATANQGSEATYESGFVIDKFPISRPNLTFSTLTVSNMSPEDSSIYLCSGKQGITEAFFGQGTRLTVV.

The chain carries TRBV28 and TRBJ1-5; D is perhaps TRBD1 (5 bases). Germline CDR1 MDHEN, CDR2 SYDVKM. V was pared by 6 bases and J by 2 bases, with 14 bases between. CDR3 length: 15 residues. The CDR3 here is CASREGSRGNQPQHF. The DNA of the CDR3 is TGTGCCAGCAGAGAGGGATCCAGGGGCAATCAGCCCCAGCATTTT.

Only one count was recorded for this clone. V is TRBV7-7 and J is TRBJ2-3; 10 bases are shared with TRBD2. Germline CDR1 reads SSHAT; CDR2 reads FNYEAQ (reference sequence). V was clipped by 5 bases and J by 6 bases; unmatched bases: 8. This CDR3 contains 15 residues. CDR3 nucleotides: TGTGCCAGCAGCCCCGGACTAGCGGAGAGGGATACGCAGTATTTT. This sequence encodes CASSPGLAERDTQYF.

The chain employs TRBV5-1 and TRBJ1-1; D uncertain. The CDR3 loop spans 14 amino acids. The V end lost 5 bases, the J end lost 4 bases, and 15 bases lay between the germline ends. Germline-derived CDR1 and CDR2 are SGHRS and YFSETQ. The chain's CDR3 is CASSLRSSSTEAFF. The CDR3 DNA reads as TGCGCCAGCAGTCTACGTTCATCTAGCACTGAAGCTTTCTTT. Full variable domain (remainder filled in from reference TRBV5-1 and TRBJ1-1): KAGVTQTPRYLIKTRGQQVTLSCSPISGHRSVSWYQQTPGQGLQFLFEYFSETQRNKGNFPGRFSGRQFSNSRSEMNVSTLELGDSALYLCASSLRSSSTEAFFGQGTRLTVV.

This clone was seen just once. The chain links TRBV12-3 or TRBV12-4 to TRBJ2-5, with D uncertain. The CDR3 loop spans 12 amino acids. V lost 3 bases, J lost 2 bases, and 4 bases lay in between. CDR3 coding DNA: TGTGCCAGCAGTTTTTGGCAAGAGACCCAGTACTTC. Translated, it gives CASSFWQETQYF.

This rearrangement joins TRBV5-6 to TRBJ2-1; 7 bases agree with TRBD2. The trim removed 0 bases at V and 4 bases at J, leaving 4 bases unmatched. Germline V gives CDR1 SGHDT, CDR2 YYEEEE. The CDR3 loop spans 15 amino acids. CDR3 sequence: CASSLATSAYNEQFF. The DNA for the CDR3 is TGTGCCAGCAGCTTGGCCACTAGCGCGTACAATGAGCAGTTCTTC.

The rearrangement joins TRBV28 to TRBJ1-3; 8 bases map to TRBD1. This CDR3 region has 15 residues. CDR1 is MDHEN, CDR2 SYDVKM, per germline. V dropped 11 bases and J dropped 0; count of bases not matched to a gene: 9. CDR3 sequence: CAAKEDRASGNTIYF. In DNA, the CDR3 is TGTGCCGCCAAAGAGGACAGGGCCTCTGGAAACACCATATATTTT. Variable domain in full (rest from reference TRBV28 and TRBJ1-3): DVKVTQSSRYLVKRTGEKVFLECVQDMDHENMFWYRQDPGLGLRLIYFSYDVKMKEKGDIPEGYSVSREKKERFSLILESASTNQTSMYLCAAKEDRASGNTIYFGEGSWLTVV.

The chain uses TRBV6-5 and TRBJ2-5, with unresolved D. Germline V lookup: CDR1 MNHEY, CDR2 SVGAGI. V gave up 7 bases and J gave up 5 bases, with 11 bases separating them. There are 12 residues in the CDR3. The CDR3 spells CASTTSGETQYF. The CDR3 DNA reads as TGTGCCAGCACAACCAGTGGGGAGACCCAGTACTTC.

The chain uses TRBV5-1 and TRBJ1-6, with D maybe TRBD1 (6 bases). Germline CDR1 SGHRS, CDR2 YFSETQ. The CDR3 spans 14 residues. V was trimmed by 0 bases and J by 6 bases, leaving 7 bases between them. The CDR3, as DNA: TGCGCCAGCAGCTTGGGACAGGCTAATTCACCCCTCCACTTT. Amino acid sequence: CASSLGQANSPLHF.

The chain joins TRBV6-6 to TRBJ1-5, with D possibly matching TRBD1 (5 bases). CDR1 is MNHNY and CDR2 is SVGAGI in the germline V gene (reference sequence). The ends were cut back, 2 bases at V and 2 bases at J, with 10 bases in the middle. The CDR3 has 15 residues. CDR3 nucleotide sequence: TGTGCCAGCAGTTACGGAGGGGACGGCAATCAGCCCCAGCATTTT. Encoded protein: CASSYGGDGNQPQHF.

A single count supports this clone. The genes are TRBV4-3 and TRBJ1-3, with a weak D call TRBD1 (5 bases). The CDR3 length is 18 residues. Germline V gives CDR1 LGHNA, CDR2 YSLEER. Trimming removed 1 base from V and 3 bases from J, with 19 bases in between. CDR3 loop: CASSQVPIQEGGGNTIYF. CDR3 coding DNA: TGCGCCAGCAGCCAAGTTCCCATACAGGAGGGCGGTGGAAACACCATATATTTT.

The table lists this clone with a count of one. The chain joins TRBV20-1 to TRBJ1-3; no firm D call. The CDR3 extends over 11 amino acids. V was clipped by 5 bases and J by 4 bases, with 6 bases between them. Germline assignment: CDR1 DFQATT and CDR2 SNEGSKA (reference sequence). CDR3 bases: TGCAGTGCTCCATTGGGAAACACCATATATTTT. The encoded protein is CSAPLGNTIYF.

This chain links TRBV12-3 or TRBV12-4 with TRBJ1-5, with D unclear. Trimming removed 10 bases at V and 2 bases at J, with 12 bases between. The CDR3 has 13 amino acids. The CDR3 nucleotides read TGTGCCACCACCCCCGGTGGCAATCAGCCCCAGCATTTT. This sequence encodes CATTPGGNQPQHF.

The chain is built from TRBV19 and TRBJ2-7, with D perhaps TRBD2 (5 bases). The V gene's germline CDR1 is LNHDA and CDR2 SQIVND (reference sequence). The length of the CDR3 is 13 residues. V lost 1 base and J 3 bases, leaving 7 bases between the germline ends. The CDR3 reads CASSIVGSYEQYF. As DNA, the CDR3 is TGTGCCAGTAGTATAGTAGGGAGCTACGAGCAGTACTTC.

The V call is TRBV9, the J call TRBJ1-5, with 8 positions matching TRBD1. The CDR3 spans 16 residues. The V gene's germline CDR1 is SGDLS and CDR2 YYNGEE. V lost 4 bases and J lost 2; bases outside the gene matches: 8. In nucleotides, the CDR3 is TGTGCCAGCAGCACCAACGACAGGGGCGGCAATCAGCCCCAGCATTTT. It codes for CASSTNDRGGNQPQHF.